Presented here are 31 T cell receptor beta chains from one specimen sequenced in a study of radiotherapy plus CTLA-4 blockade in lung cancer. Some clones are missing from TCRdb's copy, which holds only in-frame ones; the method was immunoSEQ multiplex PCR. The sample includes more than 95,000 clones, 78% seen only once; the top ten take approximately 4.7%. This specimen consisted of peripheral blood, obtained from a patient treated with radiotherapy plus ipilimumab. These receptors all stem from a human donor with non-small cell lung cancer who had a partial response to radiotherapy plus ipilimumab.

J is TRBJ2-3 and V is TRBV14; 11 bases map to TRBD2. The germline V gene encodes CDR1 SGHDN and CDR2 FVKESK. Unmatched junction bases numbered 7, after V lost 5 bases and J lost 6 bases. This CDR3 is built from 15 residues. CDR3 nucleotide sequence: TGTGCCAGCAGCGATGGGACTAGCGGATTTGATACGCAGTATTTT. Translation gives CASSDGTSGFDTQYF.

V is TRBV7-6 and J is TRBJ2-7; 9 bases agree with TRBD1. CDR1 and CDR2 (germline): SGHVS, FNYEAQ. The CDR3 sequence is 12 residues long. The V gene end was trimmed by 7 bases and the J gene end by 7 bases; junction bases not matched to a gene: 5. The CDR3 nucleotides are TGTGCCAGCAACCCGGGACAGGGAGAGCAGTACTTC. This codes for CASNPGQGEQYF.

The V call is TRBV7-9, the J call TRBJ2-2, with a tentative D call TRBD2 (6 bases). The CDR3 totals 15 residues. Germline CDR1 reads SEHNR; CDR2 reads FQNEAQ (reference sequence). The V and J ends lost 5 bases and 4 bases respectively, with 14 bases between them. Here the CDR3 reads CASSPAAGLTGELFF. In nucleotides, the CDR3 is TGTGCCAGCAGCCCAGCGGCGGGACTCACCGGGGAGCTGTTTTTT.

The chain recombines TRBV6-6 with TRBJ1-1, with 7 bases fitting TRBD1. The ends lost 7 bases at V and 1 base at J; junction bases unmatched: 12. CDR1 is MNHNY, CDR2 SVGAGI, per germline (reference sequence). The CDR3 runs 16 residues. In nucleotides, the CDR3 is TGTGCCAGCACCAAAGCAGGGGGGACGGGGAACACTGAAGCTTTCTTT. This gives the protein CASTKAGGTGNTEAFF.

This CDR3 reads CASSYSGSSYNEQFF. In DNA form, the CDR3 reads TGTGCCAGCAGCTATAGCGGTAGCTCCTACAATGAGCAGTTCTTC. The J gene is TRBJ2-1, the V gene TRBV7-3, with a tentative D call TRBD2 (6 bases). The length of the CDR3 is 15 residues. Per germline, CDR1 SGHTA and CDR2 FQGTGA. The V end was cut by 4 bases, the J end by 0 bases, with 10 bases between.

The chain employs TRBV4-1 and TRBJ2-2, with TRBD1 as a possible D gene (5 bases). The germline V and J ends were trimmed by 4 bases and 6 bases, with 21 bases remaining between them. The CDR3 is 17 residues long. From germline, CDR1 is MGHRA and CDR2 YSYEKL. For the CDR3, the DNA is TGCGCCAGCAGCCCCGACCCCAGGGTACAATCGGCCGGGGAGCTGTTTTTT. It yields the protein CASSPDPRVQSAGELFF.

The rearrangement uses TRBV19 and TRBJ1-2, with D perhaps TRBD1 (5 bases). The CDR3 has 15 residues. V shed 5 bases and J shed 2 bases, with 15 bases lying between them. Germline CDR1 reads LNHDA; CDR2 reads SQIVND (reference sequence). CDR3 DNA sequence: TGTGCCAGTAGTTCTCAGGGCCTCTCGAACTATGGCTACACCTTC. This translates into CASSSQGLSNYGYTF.

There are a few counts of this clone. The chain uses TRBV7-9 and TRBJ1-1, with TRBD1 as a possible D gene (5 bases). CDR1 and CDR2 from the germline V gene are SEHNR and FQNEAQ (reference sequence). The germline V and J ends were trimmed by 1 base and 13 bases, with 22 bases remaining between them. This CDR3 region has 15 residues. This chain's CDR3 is CASSLENLSRQQNFF. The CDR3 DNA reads TGTGCCAGCAGCTTAGAGAACCTAAGTCGACAGCAGAATTTCTTT.

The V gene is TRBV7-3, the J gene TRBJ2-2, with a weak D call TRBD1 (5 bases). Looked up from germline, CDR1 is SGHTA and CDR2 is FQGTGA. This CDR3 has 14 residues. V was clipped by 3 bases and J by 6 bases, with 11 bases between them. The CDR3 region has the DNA TGTGCCAGCAGCTTTCATCAGGGCCCCGGGGAGCTGTTTTTT. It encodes CASSFHQGPGELFF.

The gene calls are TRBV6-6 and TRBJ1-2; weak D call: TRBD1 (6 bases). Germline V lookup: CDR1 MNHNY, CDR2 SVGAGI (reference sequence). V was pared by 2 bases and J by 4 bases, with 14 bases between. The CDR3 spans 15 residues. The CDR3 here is CASSYGAGDPYGYTF. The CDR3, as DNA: TGTGCCAGCAGTTACGGGGCAGGGGACCCCTATGGCTACACCTTC.

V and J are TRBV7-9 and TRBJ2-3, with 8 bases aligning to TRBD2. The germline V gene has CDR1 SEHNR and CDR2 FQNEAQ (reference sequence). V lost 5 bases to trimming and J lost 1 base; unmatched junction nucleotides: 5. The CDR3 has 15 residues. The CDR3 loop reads CASSLGGDRTDTQYF. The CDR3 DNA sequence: TGTGCCAGCAGCCTCGGGGGGGACCGCACAGATACGCAGTATTTT.

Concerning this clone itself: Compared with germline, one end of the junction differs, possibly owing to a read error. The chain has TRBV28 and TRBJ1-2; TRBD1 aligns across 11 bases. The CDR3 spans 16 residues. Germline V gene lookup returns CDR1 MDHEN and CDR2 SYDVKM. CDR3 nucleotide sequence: TGTGCCAGCAGTCGAGATAGGGGGACAGGGGGTTTTGCAGAGTACTTC. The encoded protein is CASSRDRGTGGFAEYF.

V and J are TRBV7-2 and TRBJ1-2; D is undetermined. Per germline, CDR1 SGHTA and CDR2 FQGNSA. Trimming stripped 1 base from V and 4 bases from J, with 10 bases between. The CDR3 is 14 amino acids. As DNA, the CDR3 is TGTGCCAGCAGCTTAGACGGAGCAGTCTATGGCTACACCTTC. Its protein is CASSLDGAVYGYTF. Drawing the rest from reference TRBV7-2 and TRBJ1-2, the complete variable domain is GAGVSQSPSNKVTEKGKDVELRCDPISGHTALYWYRQSLGQGLEFLIYFQGNSAPDKSGLPSDRFSAERTGGSVSTLTIQRTQQEDSAVYLCASSLDGAVYGYTFGSGTRLTVV.

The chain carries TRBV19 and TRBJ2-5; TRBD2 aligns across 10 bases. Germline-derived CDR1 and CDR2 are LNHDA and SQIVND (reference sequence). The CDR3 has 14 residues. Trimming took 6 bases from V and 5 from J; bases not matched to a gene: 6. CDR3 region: CASSLAGVGETQYF. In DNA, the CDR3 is TGTGCCAGTAGCCTAGCGGGAGTGGGTGAGACCCAGTACTTC.

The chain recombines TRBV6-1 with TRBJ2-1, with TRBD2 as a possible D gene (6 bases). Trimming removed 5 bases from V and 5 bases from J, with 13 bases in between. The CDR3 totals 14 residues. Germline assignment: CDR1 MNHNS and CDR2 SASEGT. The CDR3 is CASSSTRGHNEQFF. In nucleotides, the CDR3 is TGTGCCAGCAGTTCGACTAGGGGACACAATGAGCAGTTCTTC.

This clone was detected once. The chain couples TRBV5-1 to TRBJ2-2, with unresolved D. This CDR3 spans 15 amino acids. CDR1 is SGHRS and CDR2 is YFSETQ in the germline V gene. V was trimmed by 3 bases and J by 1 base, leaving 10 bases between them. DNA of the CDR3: TGCGCCAGCAGCTACAGTGGATGGAACACCGGGGAGCTGTTTTTT. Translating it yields CASSYSGWNTGELFF.

Written as DNA, the CDR3 is TGTGCCAGCAGAAAAACAGGTACGAACACTGAAGCTTTCTTT. Encoded protein: CASRKTGTNTEAFF. The J gene is TRBJ1-1, the V gene TRBV6-5; D possibly corresponds to TRBD1 (5 bases). The CDR3 spans 14 residues. CDR1 MNHEY and CDR2 SVGAGI come from the germline V gene. V was trimmed by 6 bases and J by 1 base, leaving 12 bases between them.

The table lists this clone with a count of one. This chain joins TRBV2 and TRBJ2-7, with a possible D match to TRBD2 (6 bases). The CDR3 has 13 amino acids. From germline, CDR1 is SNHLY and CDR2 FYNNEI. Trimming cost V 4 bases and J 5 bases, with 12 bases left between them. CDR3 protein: CASSAERGNEQYV. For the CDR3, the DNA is TGTGCCAGCAGTGCTGAACGGGGGAACGAGCAGTACGTC.

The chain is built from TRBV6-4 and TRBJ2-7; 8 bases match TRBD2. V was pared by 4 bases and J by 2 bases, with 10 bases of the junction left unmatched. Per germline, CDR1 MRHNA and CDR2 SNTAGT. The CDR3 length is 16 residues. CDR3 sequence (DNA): TGTGCCAGCAGTGGGGGTCGGGAGGGCCGGGCCTACGAGCAGTACTTC. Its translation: CASSGGREGRAYEQYF.

CDR3 in amino acids: CASHSPRGSENTGELFF. DNA of the CDR3: TGTGCCAGTCACTCCCCCCGAGGAAGCGAGAACACCGGGGAGCTGTTTTTT. The chain recombines TRBV19 with TRBJ2-2; D gene unclear. Germline V gene lookup returns CDR1 LNHDA and CDR2 SQIVND (reference sequence). V lost 8 bases to trimming and J lost 1 base, with 20 bases between them. The CDR3 is 17 residues long.

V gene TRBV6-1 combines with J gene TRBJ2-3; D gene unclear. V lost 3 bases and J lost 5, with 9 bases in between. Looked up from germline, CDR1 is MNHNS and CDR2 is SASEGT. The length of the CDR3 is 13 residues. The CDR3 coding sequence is TGTGCCAGCAGTGAGGCTAGTCGAGATACGCAGTATTTT. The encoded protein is CASSEASRDTQYF.

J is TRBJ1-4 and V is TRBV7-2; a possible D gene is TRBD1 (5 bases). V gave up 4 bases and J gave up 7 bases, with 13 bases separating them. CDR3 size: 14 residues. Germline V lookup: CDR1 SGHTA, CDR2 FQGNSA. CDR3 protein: CASSSSRGGEKLFF. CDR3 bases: TGTGCCAGCAGCTCCAGTCGGGGGGGTGAAAAACTGTTTTTT.

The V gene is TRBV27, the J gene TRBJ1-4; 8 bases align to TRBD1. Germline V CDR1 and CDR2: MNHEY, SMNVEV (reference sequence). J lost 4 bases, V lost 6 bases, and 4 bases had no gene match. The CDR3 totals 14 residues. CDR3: CASSGQGGNEKLFF. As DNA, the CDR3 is TGTGCCAGCAGCGGACAGGGAGGTAATGAAAAACTGTTTTTT. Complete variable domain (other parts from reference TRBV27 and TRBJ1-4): EAQVTQNPRYLITVTGKKLTVTCSQNMNHEYMSWYRQDPGLGLRQIYYSMNVEVTDKGDVPEGYKVSRKEKRNFPLILESPSPNQTSLYFCASSGQGGNEKLFFGSGTQLSVL.

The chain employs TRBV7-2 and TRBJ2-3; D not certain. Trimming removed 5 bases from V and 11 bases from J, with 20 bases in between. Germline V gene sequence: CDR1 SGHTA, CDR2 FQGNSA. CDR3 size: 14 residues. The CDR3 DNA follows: TGTGCCAGCAGCCCTCGACGATCGGCCGAGGTGCAGTATTTT. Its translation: CASSPRRSAEVQYF.

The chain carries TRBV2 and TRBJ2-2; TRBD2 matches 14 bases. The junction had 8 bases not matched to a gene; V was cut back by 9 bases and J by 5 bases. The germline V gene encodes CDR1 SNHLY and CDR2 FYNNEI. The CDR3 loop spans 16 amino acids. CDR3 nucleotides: TGTGCCAGGGCGGTGGGACTAGCGGGAGTAACCGGGGAGCTGTTTTTT. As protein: CARAVGLAGVTGELFF.

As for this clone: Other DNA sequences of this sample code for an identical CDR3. In DNA, the CDR3 is TGTGCCAGTAGTATACTGGGACAGGGGTTCACAGATACGCAGTATTTT. This gives the protein CASSILGQGFTDTQYF. The genes are TRBV19 and TRBJ2-3, with 10 bases identical to TRBD1. This CDR3 region has 16 residues. Per the germline V gene, CDR1 is LNHDA and CDR2 is SQIVND (reference sequence). Trimming at V came to 2 bases and at J to 2 bases, leaving 4 bases not matched to a gene.

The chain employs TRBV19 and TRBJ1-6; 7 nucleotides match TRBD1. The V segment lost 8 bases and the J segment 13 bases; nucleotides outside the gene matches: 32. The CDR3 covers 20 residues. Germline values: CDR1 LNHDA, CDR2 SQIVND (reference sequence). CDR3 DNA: TGTGCCAGTCCGCTCCAGTATAGCCTTCCGGGACAGACAGTGGAGGGGCCCCTCCACTTT. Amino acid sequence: CASPLQYSLPGQTVEGPLHF.

The CDR3 is CASRRGTNEKLFF. The CDR3, as DNA: TGTGCCAGCAGACGGGGGACTAATGAAAAACTGTTTTTT. The V gene is TRBV11-1, the J gene TRBJ1-4, with D perhaps matching TRBD1 (5 bases). CDR3 size: 13 residues. Germline CDR1 and CDR2: SGHAT and FQDESV (reference sequence). V dropped 6 bases and J dropped 2 bases, with 7 bases sitting between them.

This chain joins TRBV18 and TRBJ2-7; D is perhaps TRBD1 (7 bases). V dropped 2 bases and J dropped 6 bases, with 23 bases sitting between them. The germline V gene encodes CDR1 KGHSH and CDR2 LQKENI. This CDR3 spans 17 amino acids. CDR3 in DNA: TGTGCCAGCTCACCAAGGGCAGGGGGGTCCTTGGTTCGCGAGCAGTACGTC. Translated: CASSPRAGGSLVREQYV.

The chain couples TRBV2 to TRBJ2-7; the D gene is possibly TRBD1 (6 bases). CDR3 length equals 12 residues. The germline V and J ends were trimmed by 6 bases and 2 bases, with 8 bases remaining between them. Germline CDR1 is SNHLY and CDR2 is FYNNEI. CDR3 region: CASRDRAYEQYF. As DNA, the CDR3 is TGTGCCAGCAGGGACAGAGCCTACGAGCAGTACTTC.

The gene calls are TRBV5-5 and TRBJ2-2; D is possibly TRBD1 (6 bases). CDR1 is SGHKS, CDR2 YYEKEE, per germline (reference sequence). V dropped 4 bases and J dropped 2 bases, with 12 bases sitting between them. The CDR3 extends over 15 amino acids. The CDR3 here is CASSTRQDNTGELFF. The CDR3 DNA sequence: TGTGCCAGCAGCACACGACAGGACAACACCGGGGAGCTGTTTTTT.